This TCR beta chain was sequenced during a study of technical replicates of blood from a handful of donors. Assay: immunoSEQ multiplex PCR; the TCRdb copy retains only in-frame clones and omits some. The repertoire holds tens of thousands of clones, 93% seen once, with 0.2% to 0.25% in the top ten. This CDR3 spans 11 amino acids. V lost 6 bases and J lost 4, with 4 bases in between. Germline V gene data show CDR1 as MDHEN and CDR2 as SYDVKM. This chain links TRBV28 with TRBJ2-1; D is ambiguous. The sample comprised T cells isolated from PBMCs. This receptor was taken from a human donor in good health. The CDR3 DNA is TGTGCCAGCAGCTCGTACAATGAGCAGTTCTTC. Its protein product is CASSSYNEQFF.